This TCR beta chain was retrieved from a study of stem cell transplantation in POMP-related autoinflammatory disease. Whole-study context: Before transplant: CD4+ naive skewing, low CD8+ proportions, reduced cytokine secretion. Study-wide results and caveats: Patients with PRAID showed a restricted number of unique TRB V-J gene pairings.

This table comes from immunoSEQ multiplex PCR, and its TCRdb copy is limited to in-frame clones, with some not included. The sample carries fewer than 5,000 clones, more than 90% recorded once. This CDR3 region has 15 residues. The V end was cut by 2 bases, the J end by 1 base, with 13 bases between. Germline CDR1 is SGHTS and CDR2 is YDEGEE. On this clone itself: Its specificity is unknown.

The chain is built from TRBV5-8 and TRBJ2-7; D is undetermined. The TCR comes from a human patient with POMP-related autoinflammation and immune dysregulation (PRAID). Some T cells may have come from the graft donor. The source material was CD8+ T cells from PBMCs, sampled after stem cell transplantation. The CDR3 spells CASSLLGLPSYEQYF. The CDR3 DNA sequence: TGTGCCAGCAGCTTACTGGGTCTACCGTCCTACGAGCAGTACTTC.